Shown below are 29 T cell receptor beta chains from a single sample sequenced in a study of T cells in Graves' hyperthyroidism and ophthalmopathy. What was amplified from RNA transcripts were TCR beta CDR3 regions. An initial round of RT-PCR targeting the TCR CDR3 relied on the HTBI primer set. TCRdb passed the multiplex PCR reads through MiXCR, listing each CDR3 protein once. The sample comprises under 350,000 distinct CDR3 sequences, less than 15% of which are singletons, and more than 7.5% rests with the top ten. Source material: blood. The receptors originated from a woman in her twenties or thirties with Graves' hyperthyroidism that later progressed to Graves' ophthalmopathy.

This clonotype showed up just a few times. The chain combines TRBV6-2 or TRBV6-3 with TRBJ1-6, with a weak D call TRBD1 (5 bases). Trimming shortened V by 0 bases and J by 4 bases, and 10 bases separated the two germline ends. The CDR3 length is 16 residues. Germline values: CDR1 MNHEY, CDR2 SVGEGT. CDR3 DNA sequence: TGTGCCAGCAGTTACTCGACGGGGCAGTATAATTCACCCCTCCACTTT. Residues: CASSYSTGQYNSPLHF.

V and J are TRBV20-1 and TRBJ2-5; 8 nucleotides line up with TRBD1. Germline V gives CDR1 DFQATT, CDR2 SNEGSKA (reference sequence). CDR3 length: 14 amino acids. Trimming removed 4 bases from V and 4 bases from J; junction bases left unmatched: 8. The CDR3 DNA reads as TGCAGTGCTACGGACAGGGTTCGAGGAGAGACCCAGTACTTC. Translating gives CSATDRVRGETQYF.

The sample holds many counts of this clonotype. This chain joins TRBV28 and TRBJ1-2; weak D call: TRBD1 (5 bases). Germline V gives CDR1 MDHEN, CDR2 SYDVKM. The CDR3 loop spans 14 amino acids. The germline V and J ends were trimmed by 2 bases and 8 bases, with 15 bases remaining between them. The CDR3 spells CASSLQRGFSGYTF. The CDR3 DNA sequence: TGTGCCAGCAGTTTACAAAGGGGTTTTAGCGGCTACACCTTC.

There are many counts of this clonotype. The chain employs TRBV28 and TRBJ1-5; tentative D call: TRBD1 (5 bases). The germline gives CDR1 MDHEN, CDR2 SYDVKM. V lost 2 bases and J 5 bases, leaving 16 bases between the germline ends. CDR3 length: 16 residues. CDR3 residues: CASSLRRRGSDQPQHF. Written as DNA, the CDR3 is TGTGCCAGCAGTTTAAGAAGGAGGGGCAGTGATCAGCCCCAGCATTTT.

This clonotype was recorded at least ten times. A junction boundary mismatches the germline segment, possibly from a read error. The rearrangement joins TRBV20-1 to TRBJ2-1; 7 nucleotides line up with TRBD2. The CDR3 extends over 13 amino acids. Germline V CDR1 and CDR2: DFQATT, SNEGSKA (reference sequence). CDR3 protein: CSTRTSSYNEQFF. The CDR3 DNA follows: TGCAGTACTAGGACTAGCTCCTACAATGAGCAGTTCTTC.

This clonotype showed up just a few times. The chain recombines TRBV28 with TRBJ2-6; TRBD2 aligns across 7 bases. The CDR3 covers 16 residues. Germline V gives CDR1 MDHEN, CDR2 SYDVKM. With 4 bases clipped from V and 2 bases from J, the junction kept 5 bases outside the gene matches. The CDR3, as DNA: TGTGCCAGCAGTTCCAGCGGGGCAACTGGGGCCAACGTCCTGACTTTC. It specifies CASSSSGATGANVLTF. Using reference TRBV28 and TRBJ2-6 for the parts outside the CDR3, the full variable domain is DVKVTQSSRYLVKRTGEKVFLECVQDMDHENMFWYRQDPGLGLRLIYFSYDVKMKEKGDIPEGYSVSREKKERFSLILESASTNQTSMYLCASSSSGATGANVLTFGAGSRLTVL.

The sample holds a few counts of this clonotype. Germline and junction disagree at one end, which may indicate a read error. The rearrangement links TRBV4-2 to TRBJ2-1; D possibly matches TRBD1 or TRBD2 (6 bases each). CDR1 and CDR2 from the germline V gene are LGHNA and YNFKEQ. CDR3 length: 14 amino acids. This CDR3 is CASSQGGMGNEQFF. The CDR3 DNA reads TGTGCCAGCAGTCAAGGGGGGATGGGCAATGAGCAGTTCTTC.

This clonotype was recorded at least ten times. The gene calls are TRBV9 and TRBJ2-7; D may be TRBD1 (6 bases). CDR3 size: 14 residues. Germline CDR1 is SGDLS and CDR2 is YYNGEE. V lost 3 bases and J 2 bases, leaving 12 bases between the germline ends. The CDR3 sequence: CASSARDTTYEQYF. In nucleotides, the CDR3 is TGTGCCAGCAGCGCCCGGGACACTACCTACGAGCAGTACTTC.

This clonotype was counted ten times or more. This rearrangement joins TRBV7-9 to TRBJ2-3, with D perhaps TRBD2 (7 bases). V was cut by 5 bases and J by 6 bases, with 21 bases left in between. Looked up from germline, CDR1 is SEHNR and CDR2 is FQNEAQ (reference sequence). This CDR3 contains 16 residues. CDR3 sequence reads: CASSKTGPGGLDTQYF. DNA for the CDR3: TGTGCCAGCAGCAAAACCGGACCCGGGGGGCTGGATACGCAGTATTTT.

Ten or more counts support this clonotype. This sequence joins TRBV28 and TRBJ2-5; D gene ambiguous. The CDR3 extends over 13 amino acids. Germline V gene data show CDR1 as MDHEN and CDR2 as SYDVKM. V was pared by 3 bases and J by 5 bases, with 10 bases between. This CDR3 is CASSFAHRETQYF. Here the CDR3 DNA reads TGTGCCAGCAGTTTTGCGCATCGCGAGACCCAGTACTTC.

This clonotype came up a few times. The genes are TRBV20-1 and TRBJ2-1; 12 positions agree with TRBD2. The trim removed 0 bases at V and 7 bases at J, leaving 10 bases unmatched. Germline V gene data show CDR1 as DFQATT and CDR2 as SNEGSKA (reference sequence). The CDR3 loop spans 17 amino acids. CDR3 sequence: CSARDLYATSGRNEQFF. The CDR3 bases are TGCAGTGCTAGAGACCTCTATGCGACTAGCGGGAGAAATGAGCAGTTCTTC.

The genes are TRBV19 and TRBJ1-5, with D possibly matching TRBD1 (5 bases). The ends were cut back, 7 bases at V and 6 bases at J, with 10 bases in the middle. Germline lookup yields CDR1 LNHDA and CDR2 SQIVND (reference sequence). The length of the CDR3 is 12 residues. DNA of the CDR3: TGTGCCAGTACTGGGGGGAGTCAGCCCCAGCATTTT. Protein: CASTGGSQPQHF.

This clonotype has ten or more counts. The CDR3 sequence: CASTQRTGAGETQYF. In nucleotides, the CDR3 is TGTGCCAGCACCCAAAGGACAGGGGCAGGCGAGACCCAGTACTTC. The gene calls are TRBV2 and TRBJ2-5; TRBD1 matches at 9 bases. This CDR3 contains 15 residues. Unmatched junction bases numbered 11, after V lost 7 bases and J lost 5 bases. The germline gives CDR1 SNHLY, CDR2 FYNNEI.

This clonotype was recorded at least ten times. This chain joins TRBV6-2 or TRBV6-3 and TRBJ2-5; no reliable D call. CDR1 is MNHEY, CDR2 SVGEGT, per germline. Trimming cost V 2 bases and J 5 bases, with 3 bases left between them. The CDR3 extends over 11 amino acids. The CDR3 DNA is TGTGCCAGCAGTTACGCGGAGACCCAGTACTTC. Translated, it gives CASSYAETQYF.

For this clonotype: This sequence may be a read error, since a much larger clone differs from it by one base. The rearrangement joins TRBV20-1 to TRBJ1-2; no reliable D call. CDR3 size: 12 residues. Trimming cost V 8 bases and J 10 bases, with 20 bases left between them. Germline CDR1 and CDR2: DFQATT and SNEGSKA (reference sequence). CDR3 sequence (DNA): TGCAGTAATCCGGCGTCGGGCCTAACCTACACCTTC. Its translation: CSNPASGLTYTF.

In this sample, this clonotype turned up many times. This sequence joins TRBV28 and TRBJ1-1; no reliable D call. The germline CDR1 and CDR2 sequences are MDHEN and SYDVKM. The CDR3 covers 17 residues. Trimming cost V 6 bases and J 1 base, with 21 bases left between them. The CDR3 bases are TGTGCCAGCAGCCCCACCGGGGTAGTCGGGGAGAACACTGAAGCTTTCTTT. Translation: CASSPTGVVGENTEAFF.

The table lists this clonotype with a few counts. This sequence joins TRBV5-4 and TRBJ2-5; D is perhaps TRBD2 (5 bases). This CDR3 comprises 14 residues. The V and J ends lost 4 bases and 0 bases respectively, with 10 bases between them. Per the germline V gene, CDR1 is SGHNT and CDR2 is YYREEE (reference sequence). CDR3 in amino acids: CASSPSGYQETQYF. CDR3 DNA: TGTGCCAGCAGCCCGAGCGGCTACCAAGAGACCCAGTACTTC.

In this sample, this clonotype turned up many times. The chain joins TRBV28 to TRBJ2-7; 8 bases line up with TRBD2. The germline CDR1 and CDR2 sequences are MDHEN and SYDVKM. J lost 1 base, V lost 7 bases, and 6 bases had no gene match. This CDR3 is 14 amino acids long. CDR3 nucleotides: TGTGCCAGCATTGAAAGCGGGGGATCCTACGAGCAGTACTTC. Translated: CASIESGGSYEQYF.

Many counts were recorded for this clonotype. The rearrangement links TRBV10-3 to TRBJ1-6; D call uncertain. CDR1 ENHRY and CDR2 SYGVKD come from the germline V gene. V shed 0 bases and J shed 8 bases, with 11 bases lying between them. The CDR3 has 15 amino acids. The CDR3: CAISESVTRDSPLHF. The DNA of the CDR3 is TGTGCCATCAGTGAGTCCGTGACCCGGGATTCACCCCTCCACTTT.

Only a few counts were recorded for this clonotype. CDR3 amino acids: CASRTSGSSTDTQYF. CDR3 in DNA: TGTGCCAGCAGAACTAGCGGGAGCAGCACAGATACGCAGTATTTT. The chain combines TRBV5-4 with TRBJ2-3; 11 nucleotides match TRBD2. Trimming cost V 5 bases and J 0 bases; bases outside gene matches: 2. Germline lookup yields CDR1 SGHNT and CDR2 YYREEE (reference sequence). The CDR3 is 15 amino acids. The entire variable domain, with the rest obtained from reference TRBV5-4 and TRBJ2-3, is as follows: ETGVTQSPTHLIKTRGQQVTLRCSSQSGHNTVSWYQQALGQGPQFIFQYYREEENGRGNFPPRFSGLQFPNYSSELNVNALELDDSALYLCASRTSGSSTDTQYFGPGTRLTVL.

This clonotype was seen a handful of times. CDR3 in DNA: TGTGCCACCAGTGATGACAGGTACGAGCAGTACTTC. Residues: CATSDDRYEQYF. The chain combines TRBV24-1 with TRBJ2-7; the D gene is possibly TRBD1 (6 bases). The V and J ends lost 3 bases and 4 bases respectively, with 6 bases between them. This CDR3 has 12 residues. Germline CDR1 KGHDR, CDR2 SFDVKD.

This clonotype was seen repeatedly, ten times or more. The chain uses TRBV29-1 and TRBJ2-1; D might be TRBD1 (5 bases). The germline CDR1 and CDR2 sequences are SQVTM and ANQGSEA. Trimming stripped 4 bases from V and 0 bases from J, with 16 bases between. This CDR3 has 16 residues. The chain's CDR3 is CSVVQDPSSSYNEQFF. The CDR3 DNA reads as TGCAGCGTTGTACAGGACCCCTCGAGCTCCTACAATGAGCAGTTCTTC.

The CDR3 coding sequence is TGTGCCAGCAGCATCCGACTAGGGGCCACCTACGAGCAGTACTTC. It yields the protein CASSIRLGATYEQYF. The chain joins TRBV9 to TRBJ2-7, with D possibly TRBD2 on 6 matching bases. CDR1 and CDR2 (germline): SGDLS, YYNGEE. The CDR3 is made up of 15 amino acids. Trimming removed 4 bases from V and 2 bases from J, with 16 bases in between.

J is TRBJ1-5 and V is TRBV20-1; TRBD1 might be the D (6 bases). The germline V gene has CDR1 DFQATT and CDR2 SNEGSKA (reference sequence). Trimming cost V 4 bases and J 0 bases, with 10 bases left between them. This CDR3 is 14 amino acids long. CDR3 in amino acids: CSATGDYSNQPQHF. CDR3 DNA sequence: TGCAGTGCTACAGGGGACTATAGCAATCAGCCCCAGCATTTT.

V is TRBV5-1 and J is TRBJ2-7, with 10 bases aligning to TRBD1. Germline V gene lookup returns CDR1 SGHRS and CDR2 YFSETQ. CDR3 length equals 15 residues. After removal of 1 base from V and 4 bases from J, the junction contained 5 bases not matched to a gene. The CDR3 protein is CASSLSLGQGYEQYF. CDR3 DNA sequence: TGCGCCAGCAGCTTGAGTTTGGGACAGGGGTACGAGCAGTACTTC. The whole variable domain, filled in from reference TRBV5-1 and TRBJ2-7, reads KAGVTQTPRYLIKTRGQQVTLSCSPISGHRSVSWYQQTPGQGLQFLFEYFSETQRNKGNFPGRFSGRQFSNSRSEMNVSTLELGDSALYLCASSLSLGQGYEQYFGPGTRLTVT.

This clonotype was detected many times. V gene TRBV30 combines with J gene TRBJ2-7, with 9 nucleotides matching TRBD1. The germline V gene encodes CDR1 GTSNPN and CDR2 SVGIG (reference sequence). CDR3 length: 16 amino acids. The V and J ends lost 3 bases and 2 bases, in that order; junction bases with no gene match: 11. The CDR3 DNA is TGTGCCTGGAGCGGTTTCGGGACAGGGCACCCCTACGAGCAGTACTTC. Its translation is CAWSGFGTGHPYEQYF.

This clonotype was seen many times. The chain combines TRBV12-3 or TRBV12-4 with TRBJ2-3; D gene ambiguous. The CDR3 extends over 14 amino acids. Trimming pared 5 bases from V and 2 bases from J, leaving 11 bases between. The chain's CDR3 is CASSPEYSTDTQYF. The CDR3 DNA is TGTGCCAGCAGTCCGGAATATTCCACAGATACGCAGTATTTT.

This chain links TRBV20-1 with TRBJ2-5; D uncertain. Germline V gene sequence: CDR1 DFQATT, CDR2 SNEGSKA (reference sequence). Deletions cut 5 bases from V and 4 bases from J, with 14 bases between. This CDR3 spans 13 amino acids. The CDR3 DNA is TGCAGTGCTCCGGGCCCCGTGGGAGAGACCCAGTACTTC. Protein sequence: CSAPGPVGETQYF.

The chain uses TRBV18 and TRBJ2-1; D not certain. V was cut by 3 bases and J by 3 bases, with 12 bases left in between. CDR1 KGHSH and CDR2 LQKENI come from the germline V gene. The CDR3 is made up of 15 amino acids. The CDR3 region has the DNA TGTGCCAGCTCACCCGCTGAGCAGGTCTACAATGAGCAGTTCTTC. It specifies CASSPAEQVYNEQFF.